What follows are 25 T cell receptor beta chains derived from one specimen sequenced in a study of blood T cell repertoires in COVID-19 (dated by TCRdb to between 2020 and 2021). The library was produced with the immunoSEQ multiplex PCR assay. Entries here come from immuneACCESS through TCRdb and include only in-frame sequences with V and J called. Some clones fail to appear in such tables; in the studies checked, an unresolved V gene covers under half of the shortfall, and the cause of the remainder is unknown. In this sample the table shows approximately 310,000 clones, 80% to 90% of which occur a single time. The ten largest clones represent roughly 2% of the sample. Sequences were obtained from PBMCs or T cells enriched from blood (not recorded which). All receptors derive from a man younger than 45 who had recovered from COVID-19.

This sequence joins TRBV11-2 and TRBJ1-4; TRBD1 might be the D (6 bases). CDR1 and CDR2 (germline): SGHAT, FQNNGV. There are 12 residues in the CDR3. V lost 4 bases, J lost 8 bases, and 8 bases lay in between. CDR3 region: CASSSDREKLFF. DNA of the CDR3: TGTGCCAGCAGCTCTGACAGGGAAAAACTGTTTTTT.

CDR3 bases: TGTGCCAGCAGCTTGGGGACAGGGCTTGTAGAGCAGTACTTC. Translated, it gives CASSLGTGLVEQYF. This chain connects TRBV11-3 to TRBJ2-7; TRBD1 matches at 9 bases. The J segment lost 7 bases and the V segment lost 3 bases, leaving 7 bases of the junction unmatched. The CDR3 sequence is 14 residues long. Germline lookup yields CDR1 SGHNT and CDR2 YENEEA.

The V call is TRBV27, the J call TRBJ1-2; 9 nucleotides align to TRBD1. The length of the CDR3 is 14 residues. J gave up 7 bases and V 5 bases, and 8 bases lay outside the gene matches. The germline V gene has CDR1 MNHEY and CDR2 SMNVEV (reference sequence). Written as DNA, the CDR3 is TGTGCCAGCAGTATGGGACAGGGCCTCTTTGGCTACACCTTC. Translating gives CASSMGQGLFGYTF.

The V call is TRBV19, the J call TRBJ2-5; D gene uncertain. The V gene lost 4 bases and the J gene lost 0 bases, with 12 bases spanning the gap. CDR1 and CDR2 from the germline V gene are LNHDA and SQIVND (reference sequence). CDR3 length equals 15 residues. CDR3 loop: CASSSSGSYQETQYF. The CDR3 DNA is TGTGCCAGTAGTAGTTCGGGTTCGTACCAAGAGACCCAGTACTTC.

The chain uses TRBV6-6 and TRBJ2-2; 8 bases are a match to TRBD2. The length of the CDR3 is 14 residues. The V and J ends lost 8 bases and 3 bases, in that order; junction bases with no gene match: 5. The germline V gene has CDR1 MNHNY and CDR2 SVGAGI (reference sequence). CDR3 protein: CASVRGAYTGELFF. CDR3 in DNA: TGTGCCAGCGTGCGGGGGGCATACACCGGGGAGCTGTTTTTT.

This chain uses TRBV19 with TRBJ2-7; D possibly corresponds to TRBD1 (6 bases). Looked up from germline, CDR1 is LNHDA and CDR2 is SQIVND (reference sequence). CDR3 length: 15 residues. Between the trimmed V and J ends, which lost 2 bases and 4 bases, there was a span of 15 bases. In DNA form, the CDR3 reads TGTGCCAGTAGTATAACAGGGAAAAGGGTGTACGAGCAGTACTTC. It yields the protein CASSITGKRVYEQYF.

The V gene is TRBV7-2, the J gene TRBJ2-3; TRBD2 is a possible D gene (5 bases). Trimming left V 5 bases short and J 0 bases short, with 12 bases between. Per germline, CDR1 SGHTA and CDR2 FQGNSA. The CDR3 has 15 amino acids. CDR3 sequence (DNA): TGTGCCAGCAGCCGGGGTTTTTCTAGCACAGATACGCAGTATTTT. Encoded protein: CASSRGFSSTDTQYF. Supplemented by reference TRBV7-2 and TRBJ2-3, the full variable domain reads GAGVSQSPSNKVTEKGKDVELRCDPISGHTALYWYRQSLGQGLEFLIYFQGNSAPDKSGLPSDRFSAERTGGSVSTLTIQRTQQEDSAVYLCASSRGFSSTDTQYFGPGTRLTVL.

This chain joins TRBV5-6 and TRBJ2-4, with D possibly matching TRBD2 (5 bases). V gave up 3 bases and J gave up 7 bases, with 14 bases separating them. From germline, CDR1 is SGHDT and CDR2 YYEEEE. CDR3 length: 14 amino acids. The CDR3 bases are TGTGCCAGCAGCTCGGACGGGAAAGGGAACATTCAGTACTTC. Its translation: CASSSDGKGNIQYF.

The chain employs TRBV29-1 and TRBJ2-1; D perhaps matches TRBD1 (6 bases). This CDR3 contains 13 residues. CDR1 and CDR2 from the germline V gene are SQVTM and ANQGSEA. V lost 8 bases and J lost 10, with 21 bases in between. CDR3 DNA: TGCAGCTCCTGGGCAGGGGCGGGTTGGGAGCAGTTCTTC. Translated: CSSWAGAGWEQFF.

This clone was counted a few times. The V gene is TRBV2, the J gene TRBJ2-5; 9 bases agree with TRBD2. This CDR3 has 16 residues. Germline CDR1 and CDR2: SNHLY and FYNNEI. With V trimmed by 8 bases and J by 1 base, 11 bases remained unmatched. The CDR3 loop reads CASEKGSGGRQETQYF. The DNA for the CDR3 is TGTGCCAGCGAGAAGGGTAGCGGGGGACGCCAAGAGACCCAGTACTTC.

The genes are TRBV4-1 and TRBJ1-1, with D hard to call. Germline CDR1 and CDR2: MGHRA and YSYEKL. The CDR3 extends over 15 amino acids. Deletions cut 0 bases from V and 3 bases from J, with 11 bases between. CDR3 sequence (DNA): TGCGCCAGCAGCCAAGATGAGGGCGCTTACACTGAAGCTTTCTTT. Translating gives CASSQDEGAYTEAFF.

The J gene is TRBJ2-5, the V gene TRBV21-1; the DNA was not used to check the table's D call, TRBD1. TRBV21-1 is described as a pseudogene. This CDR3 comprises 15 residues. CDR3 protein: CASSKDGTEQETQYF. CDR3 nucleotide sequence: TGTGCCAGCAGCAAAGACGGGACAGAACAAGAGACCCAGTACTTC.

This chain links TRBV19 with TRBJ1-1, with TRBD1 as a possible D gene (5 bases). The germline V gene has CDR1 LNHDA and CDR2 SQIVND (reference sequence). The V end was cut by 0 bases, the J end by 5 bases, with 10 bases between. The CDR3 loop spans 14 amino acids. The CDR3 spells CASSIEGQGTEAFF. The CDR3 DNA reads TGTGCCAGTAGTATAGAAGGGCAGGGTACTGAAGCTTTCTTT.

The J gene is TRBJ2-7, the V gene TRBV3-1 (or the pseudogene TRBV3-2); 11 bases align to TRBD2. CDR3 length equals 15 residues. V lost 4 bases to trimming and J lost 5 bases; unmatched junction nucleotides: 7. The germline V gene encodes CDR1 LGHDT and CDR2 YNNKEL (reference sequence). In nucleotides, the CDR3 is TGTGCCAGCAGCCCCTATAGCGGGGGGGCCAACGAGCAGTACTTC. Protein product: CASSPYSGGANEQYF.

This rearrangement joins TRBV7-9 to TRBJ1-1; 8 positions match TRBD1. This CDR3 spans 15 amino acids. Germline V gene sequence: CDR1 SEHNR, CDR2 FQNEAQ (reference sequence). The V gene end was trimmed by 1 base and the J gene end by 4 bases; junction bases not matched to a gene: 5. The CDR3 region is CASSLGAGGITEAFF. The CDR3 bases are TGTGCCAGCAGCTTAGGGGCAGGGGGCATCACTGAAGCTTTCTTT. Full variable domain (remainder filled in from reference TRBV7-9 and TRBJ1-1): DTGVSQNPRHKITKRGQNVTFRCDPISEHNRLYWYRQTLGQGPEFLTYFQNEAQLEKSRLLSDRFSAERPKGSFSTLEIQRTEQGDSAMYLCASSLGAGGITEAFFGQGTRLTVV.

V usage is TRBV27 and J usage is TRBJ2-1, with D hard to call. V lost 4 bases and J 0 bases, leaving 10 bases between the germline ends. Germline CDR1 is MNHEY and CDR2 is SMNVEV (reference sequence). The CDR3 consists of 15 residues. The CDR3 spells CASSSRFSSYNEQFF. The CDR3 DNA is TGTGCCAGCAGTTCTAGGTTTAGCTCCTACAATGAGCAGTTCTTC.

A single count supports this clone. The chain is built from TRBV5-4 and TRBJ1-6; TRBD1 might be the D (5 bases). CDR1 and CDR2 (germline): SGHNT, YYREEE (reference sequence). Trimming took off 4 bases at V and 9 bases at J, with 20 bases between the two ends. The CDR3 loop spans 16 amino acids. The CDR3 bases are TGTGCCAGCAGCCAGGACAACTTACTCGACACTTCACCCCTCCACTTT. It yields the protein CASSQDNLLDTSPLHF.

This chain uses TRBV27 with TRBJ2-5; 9 bases align to TRBD1. This CDR3 has 15 amino acids. In germline, CDR1 is MNHEY, CDR2 SMNVEV (reference sequence). J was trimmed by 3 bases and V by 8 bases; bases with no gene match: 10. Here the CDR3 DNA reads TGTGCCAGCGCCCCCGGGACAGGGAGGGAAGAGACCCAGTACTTC. Its translation: CASAPGTGREETQYF.

The chain joins TRBV6-1 to TRBJ1-6, with TRBD1 as a possible D gene (5 bases). Trimming took 7 bases from V and 15 from J, leaving 16 bases between them. Germline assignment: CDR1 MNHNS and CDR2 SASEGT. The CDR3 totals 12 residues. CDR3 in DNA: TGTGCCAGCAAGGCCGGGACTCACGGCCTCCACTTT. Its translation: CASKAGTHGLHF.

Concerning this clone itself: Other DNA sequences in the same sample also yield this CDR3. The V and J genes are TRBV20-1 and TRBJ1-1; D may be TRBD1 (6 bases). CDR1 is DFQATT, CDR2 SNEGSKA, per germline (reference sequence). The CDR3 extends over 11 amino acids. The V end was cut by 6 bases, the J end by 1 base, with 6 bases between. The CDR3 DNA follows: TGCAGTGCACAGGGGAACACTGAAGCTTTCTTT. This translates into CSAQGNTEAFF.

The V call is TRBV3-1 (or the pseudogene TRBV3-2), the J call TRBJ1-3; 7 positions agree with TRBD1. Germline V lookup: CDR1 LGHDT, CDR2 YNNKEL (reference sequence). This CDR3 has 15 residues. Unmatched junction bases numbered 5, after V lost 3 bases and J lost 3 bases. In DNA form, the CDR3 reads TGTGCCAGCAGCCACCGACAGGGTATTGGAAACACCATATATTTT. It yields the protein CASSHRQGIGNTIYF.

This clone was observed a single time. The DNA of the CDR3 is TGTGCCAGCAGCTTAGCCCCAGACGGAAACGACAGGAAGGACACTGAAGCTTTCTTT. This gives the protein CASSLAPDGNDRKDTEAFF. This chain connects TRBV11-3 to TRBJ1-1; TRBD1 might be the D (6 bases). CDR3 length: 19 residues. Trimming left V 1 base short and J 3 bases short, with 24 bases between. Germline loops: CDR1 SGHNT, CDR2 YENEEA.

The CDR3 protein is CASGPSPRGFYGYTF. CDR3 sequence (DNA): TGTGCTAGTGGTCCATCCCCGAGGGGGTTCTATGGCTACACCTTC. The gene calls are TRBV12-5 and TRBJ1-2; D is perhaps TRBD1 (6 bases). CDR3 length: 15 amino acids. The V end was cut by 5 bases, the J end by 4 bases, with 17 bases between. Per the germline V gene, CDR1 is LGHNT and CDR2 is FRNRAP.

The chain links TRBV6-2 or TRBV6-3 to TRBJ1-5; 7 bases agree with TRBD1. Trimming took 7 bases from V and 2 from J; bases not matched to a gene: 14. Germline V gene lookup returns CDR1 MNHEY and CDR2 SVGEGT. The CDR3 length is 17 residues. CDR3 amino acids: CASTPRPHRGGNQPQHF. As DNA, the CDR3 is TGTGCCAGCACCCCGCGACCACACAGGGGAGGCAATCAGCCCCAGCATTTT.

V usage is TRBV18 and J usage is TRBJ2-4, with 9 bases matching TRBD1. CDR1 is KGHSH and CDR2 is LQKENI in the germline V gene. CDR3 length: 14 amino acids. V dropped 3 bases and J dropped 10; count of bases not matched to a gene: 7. CDR3 DNA: TGTGCCAGCTCACCGCGGGACAGGGCAATAATTCAGTACTTC. Its protein product is CASSPRDRAIIQYF.